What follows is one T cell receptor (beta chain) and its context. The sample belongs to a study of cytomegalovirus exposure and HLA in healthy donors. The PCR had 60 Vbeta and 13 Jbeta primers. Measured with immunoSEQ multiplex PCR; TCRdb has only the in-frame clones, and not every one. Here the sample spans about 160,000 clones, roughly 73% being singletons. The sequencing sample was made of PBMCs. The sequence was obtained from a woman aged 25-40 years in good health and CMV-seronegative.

CDR3 DNA: TGTGCCAGCTCACCACCGACCCAGCCGGGGGGGAGCACAGATACGCAGTATTTT. Protein: CASSPPTQPGGSTDTQYF. The V and J genes are TRBV18 and TRBJ2-3, with TRBD2 matching over 8 bases. Trimming took 0 bases from V and 0 from J; bases not matched to a gene: 8. Germline loops: CDR1 KGHSH, CDR2 LQKENI. The CDR3 spans 18 residues.